Listed here are 17 T cell receptor beta chains from one sample, sequenced in a study of blood T cell repertoires in COVID-19. Only in-frame clones appear in the TCRdb table, and some are missing; sequencing was by immunoSEQ multiplex PCR. The top ten hold 1.5% to 2% of the sample, which has about 320,000 clones, 85% seen once. The sample taken for sequencing was PBMCs or T cells enriched from blood (not recorded which). These receptor sequences come from a woman in her twenties or thirties who had been exposed to COVID-19.

This clone occurred once. The J gene is TRBJ1-1, the V gene TRBV5-1; 8 nucleotides match TRBD1. This CDR3 has 15 residues. Looked up from germline, CDR1 is SGHRS and CDR2 is YFSETQ. The V gene end was trimmed by 2 bases and the J gene end by 2 bases; junction bases not matched to a gene: 5. CDR3 protein: CASSLLGQGNTEAFF. Here the CDR3 DNA reads TGCGCCAGCAGCTTACTCGGACAGGGAAACACTGAAGCTTTCTTT.

The J gene is TRBJ2-5, the V gene TRBV24-1; D perhaps matches TRBD2 (6 bases). CDR3 size: 12 residues. Between the trimmed V and J ends, which lost 9 bases and 6 bases, there was a span of 13 bases. Germline CDR1 reads KGHDR; CDR2 reads SFDVKD. The CDR3 loop reads CATSGGSKTQYF. The CDR3 DNA reads TGTGCCACCTCCGGAGGGTCCAAGACCCAGTACTTC.

The chain couples TRBV6-2 or TRBV6-3 to TRBJ2-5; D is undetermined. Germline CDR1 reads MNHEY; CDR2 reads SVGEGT. V was trimmed by 2 bases and J by 3 bases, leaving 4 bases between them. The CDR3 runs to 12 residues. The DNA for the CDR3 is TGTGCCAGCAGTTACCGTGAAGAGACCCAGTACTTC. It yields the protein CASSYREETQYF.

The chain has TRBV5-1 and TRBJ2-1; TRBD2 agrees at 7 bases. The CDR3 has 14 residues. CDR1 is SGHRS, CDR2 YFSETQ, per germline. Unmatched junction bases numbered 2, after V lost 4 bases and J lost 1 base. CDR3 coding DNA: TGCGCCAGCAGCGTTAGCGGGTCCTACAATGAGCAGTTCTTC. It specifies CASSVSGSYNEQFF. Filled out from reference TRBV5-1 and TRBJ2-1, the complete variable domain reads KAGVTQTPRYLIKTRGQQVTLSCSPISGHRSVSWYQQTPGQGLQFLFEYFSETQRNKGNFPGRFSGRQFSNSRSEMNVSTLELGDSALYLCASSVSGSYNEQFFGPGTRLTVL.

This chain uses TRBV3-1 (or the pseudogene TRBV3-2) with TRBJ2-2; no definite D call. The CDR3 covers 13 residues. V lost 3 bases and J 7 bases, leaving 9 bases between the germline ends. Germline values: CDR1 LGHDT, CDR2 YNNKEL (reference sequence). Written as DNA, the CDR3 is TGTGCCAGCAGCCATCTCGGAGTCGGGGAGCTGTTTTTT. Its translation: CASSHLGVGELFF.

In this sample, this clone turned up a few times. This chain connects TRBV21-1 to TRBJ2-1; no DNA check was done on the table's D call, TRBD2. TRBV21-1 has pseudogene status. The CDR3 is 15 amino acids. The CDR3 is CASSKEIPQRLEQFF. Written as DNA, the CDR3 is TGTGCCAGCAGCAAAGAGATCCCCCAGCGACTTGAGCAGTTCTTC.

The rearrangement links TRBV3-1 (or the pseudogene TRBV3-2) to TRBJ1-6, with D maybe TRBD1 (5 bases). Germline-derived CDR1 and CDR2 are LGHDT and YNNKEL (reference sequence). The CDR3 has 13 amino acids. Deletions cut 3 bases from V and 6 bases from J, with 6 bases between. In nucleotides, the CDR3 is TGTGCCAGCAGCCAGGGGCCTAATTCACCCCTCCACTTT. It specifies CASSQGPNSPLHF.

There are many counts of this clone. V is TRBV7-8 and J is TRBJ2-7; D is possibly TRBD2 (7 bases). V was shortened by 3 bases and J by 4 bases, with 16 bases between the two germline ends. CDR3 length equals 15 residues. Germline assignment: CDR1 SGHVS and CDR2 FQNEAQ. The CDR3, as DNA: TGTGCCAGCAGCTTTTCCCGGGGGGCGGAGTACGAGCAGTACTTC. As protein: CASSFSRGAEYEQYF.

This sequence joins TRBV7-3 and TRBJ2-1; tentatively, D is TRBD1 (5 bases). Trimming removed 3 bases at V and 6 bases at J, with 9 bases between. Germline-derived CDR1 and CDR2 are SGHTA and FQGTGA. The CDR3 spans 13 residues. The CDR3 sequence is CASSFRQTNEQFF. CDR3 bases: TGTGCCAGCAGCTTCCGACAGACCAATGAGCAGTTCTTC.

The chain recombines TRBV28 with TRBJ1-5; 10 bases align to TRBD1. Trimming removed 4 bases from V and 8 bases from J; junction bases left unmatched: 5. The CDR3 sequence is 14 residues long. Germline loops: CDR1 MDHEN, CDR2 SYDVKM. The CDR3 coding sequence is TGTGCCAGCAGTTCCGGGACAGGGGTGAAGCCCCAGCATTTT. Its protein product is CASSSGTGVKPQHF. Full variable domain (missing parts from reference TRBV28 and TRBJ1-5): DVKVTQSSRYLVKRTGEKVFLECVQDMDHENMFWYRQDPGLGLRLIYFSYDVKMKEKGDIPEGYSVSREKKERFSLILESASTNQTSMYLCASSSGTGVKPQHFGDGTRLSIL.

The chain couples TRBV4-1 to TRBJ2-5; no clear D. Germline CDR1 is MGHRA and CDR2 is YSYEKL. This CDR3 contains 13 residues. Trimming stripped 0 bases from V and 4 bases from J, with 6 bases between. CDR3 sequence (DNA): TGCGCCAGCAGCCAAGATTTCCGAGAGACCCAGTACTTC. It specifies CASSQDFRETQYF.

The chain joins TRBV3-1 (or the pseudogene TRBV3-2) to TRBJ1-2; D might be TRBD1 (5 bases). Trimming shortened V by 3 bases and J by 2 bases, and 10 bases separated the two germline ends. Germline CDR1 and CDR2: LGHDT and YNNKEL (reference sequence). The CDR3 totals 14 residues. Here the CDR3 DNA reads TGTGCCAGCAGCCACACTTCAGGGAACTATGGCTACACCTTC. It specifies CASSHTSGNYGYTF.

The chain recombines TRBV30 with TRBJ2-1; 10 nucleotides agree with TRBD2. This CDR3 is 17 amino acids long. In germline, CDR1 is GTSNPN, CDR2 SVGIG (reference sequence). The V and J ends lost 4 bases and 2 bases, in that order; junction bases with no gene match: 11. The chain's CDR3 is CAWNKRGGRGAYNEQFF. In nucleotides, the CDR3 is TGTGCCTGGAATAAGCGGGGGGGCCGGGGGGCCTACAATGAGCAGTTCTTC. Complete variable domain (other parts from reference TRBV30 and TRBJ2-1): SQTIHQWPATLVQPVGSPLSLECTVEGTSNPNLYWYRQAAGRGLQLLFYSVGIGQISSEVPQNLSASRPQDRQFILSSKKLLLSDSGFYLCAWNKRGGRGAYNEQFFGPGTRLTVL.

The rearrangement joins TRBV4-1 to TRBJ2-2; a possible D gene is TRBD1 (5 bases). CDR1 and CDR2 from the germline V gene are MGHRA and YSYEKL. This CDR3 region has 17 residues. V lost 1 base and J 7 bases, leaving 19 bases between the germline ends. CDR3 DNA sequence: TGCGCCAGCAGCCAAGCGATTCGAAGGGGCGCTGACGGGGAGCTGTTTTTT. Its translation: CASSQAIRRGADGELFF.

This clone has just a few counts. The chain combines TRBV5-6 with TRBJ2-5; the match to TRBD2 covers 12 bases. The germline V gene has CDR1 SGHDT and CDR2 YYEEEE. The CDR3 is made up of 14 amino acids. J lost 4 bases, V lost 6 bases, and 4 bases had no gene match. Here the CDR3 reads CASTLTSGGETQYF. In DNA form, the CDR3 reads TGTGCCAGCACCCTGACTAGCGGGGGAGAGACCCAGTACTTC. Together with reference TRBV5-6 and TRBJ2-5, the CDR3 gives the full variable domain: DAGVTQSPTHLIKTRGQQVTLRCSPKSGHDTVSWYQQALGQGPQFIFQYYEEEERQRGNFPDRFSGHQFPNYSSELNVNALLLGDSALYLCASTLTSGGETQYFGPGTRLLVL.

This chain links TRBV28 with TRBJ2-2; 9 nucleotides align to TRBD1. CDR1 and CDR2 from the germline V gene are MDHEN and SYDVKM. V trimming: 1 base; J trimming: 5 bases; junction bases outside the gene matches: 5. This CDR3 has 16 amino acids. CDR3 region: CASSLLGTGRTGELFF. The CDR3 bases are TGTGCCAGCAGTTTATTGGGGACAGGGAGGACCGGGGAGCTGTTTTTT.

The genes are TRBV9 and TRBJ2-5; D is unresolved. V lost 5 bases and J lost 1, with 9 bases in between. The germline V gene encodes CDR1 SGDLS and CDR2 YYNGEE. The CDR3 totals 13 residues. The CDR3 sequence is CASSSPSQETQYF. The CDR3, as DNA: TGTGCCAGCAGTTCCCCCTCCCAAGAGACCCAGTACTTC.